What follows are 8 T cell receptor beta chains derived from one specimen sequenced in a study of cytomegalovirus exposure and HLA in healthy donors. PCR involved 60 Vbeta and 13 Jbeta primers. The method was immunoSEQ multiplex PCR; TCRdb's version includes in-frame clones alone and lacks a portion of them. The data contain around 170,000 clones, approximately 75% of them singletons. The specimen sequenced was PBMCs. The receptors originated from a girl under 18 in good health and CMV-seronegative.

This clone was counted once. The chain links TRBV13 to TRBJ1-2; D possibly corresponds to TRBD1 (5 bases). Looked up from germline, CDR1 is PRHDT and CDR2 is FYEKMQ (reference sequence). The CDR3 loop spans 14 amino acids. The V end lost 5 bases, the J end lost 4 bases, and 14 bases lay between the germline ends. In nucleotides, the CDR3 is TGTGCCAGCAGCACTTCGACAGATCTCTATGGCTACACCTTC. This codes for CASSTSTDLYGYTF. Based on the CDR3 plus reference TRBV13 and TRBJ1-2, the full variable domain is AAGVIQSPRHLIKEKRETATLKCYPIPRHDTVYWYQQGPGQDPQFLISFYEKMQSDKGSIPDRFSAQQFSDYHSELNMSSLELGDSALYFCASSTSTDLYGYTFGSGTRLTVV.

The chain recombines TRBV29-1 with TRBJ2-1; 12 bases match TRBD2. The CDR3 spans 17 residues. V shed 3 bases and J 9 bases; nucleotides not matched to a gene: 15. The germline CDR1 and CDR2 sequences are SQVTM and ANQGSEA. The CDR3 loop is CSVEACRASGGGIEQFF. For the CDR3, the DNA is TGCAGCGTTGAGGCGTGCCGGGCTAGCGGGGGGGGCATTGAGCAGTTCTTC.

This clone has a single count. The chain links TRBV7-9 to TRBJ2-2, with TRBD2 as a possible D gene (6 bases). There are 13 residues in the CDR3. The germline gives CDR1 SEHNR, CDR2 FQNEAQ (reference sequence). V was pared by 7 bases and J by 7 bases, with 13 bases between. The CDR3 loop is CASINAGGGELFF. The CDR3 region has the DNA TGTGCCAGCATCAATGCCGGGGGCGGGGAGCTGTTTTTT.

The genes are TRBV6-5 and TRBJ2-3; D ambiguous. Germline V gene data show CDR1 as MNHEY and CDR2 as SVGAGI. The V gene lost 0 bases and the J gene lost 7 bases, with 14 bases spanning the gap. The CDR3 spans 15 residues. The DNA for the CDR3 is TGTGCCAGCAGTTACTCTTTGCGCGGTGTATATACGCAGTATTTT. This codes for CASSYSLRGVYTQYF.

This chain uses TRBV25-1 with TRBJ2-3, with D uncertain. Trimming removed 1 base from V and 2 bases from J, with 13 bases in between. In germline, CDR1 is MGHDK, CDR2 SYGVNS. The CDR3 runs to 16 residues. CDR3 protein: CASSEFEVHTTDTQYF. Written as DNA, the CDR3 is TGTGCCAGCAGTGAATTTGAGGTCCACACCACAGATACGCAGTATTTT. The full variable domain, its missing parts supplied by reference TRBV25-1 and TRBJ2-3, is EADIYQTPRYLVIGTGKKITLECSQTMGHDKMYWYQQDPGMELHLIHYSYGVNSTEKGDLSSESTVSRIRTEHFPLTLESARPSHTSQYLCASSEFEVHTTDTQYFGPGTRLTVL.

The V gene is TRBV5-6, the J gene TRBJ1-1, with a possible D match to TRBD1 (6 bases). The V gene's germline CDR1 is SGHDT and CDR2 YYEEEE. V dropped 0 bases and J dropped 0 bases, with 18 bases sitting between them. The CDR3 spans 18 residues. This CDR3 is CASSLELSSQGMNTEAFF. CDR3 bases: TGTGCCAGCAGCTTGGAGTTGTCGAGCCAGGGGATGAACACTGAAGCTTTCTTT.

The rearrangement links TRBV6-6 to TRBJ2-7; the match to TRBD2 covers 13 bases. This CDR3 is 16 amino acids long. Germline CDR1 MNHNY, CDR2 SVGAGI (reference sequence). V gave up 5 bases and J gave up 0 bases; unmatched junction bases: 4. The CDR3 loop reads CASSLGLAGDSYEQYF. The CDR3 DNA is TGTGCCAGCAGTCTCGGACTAGCGGGGGACTCCTACGAGCAGTACTTC.

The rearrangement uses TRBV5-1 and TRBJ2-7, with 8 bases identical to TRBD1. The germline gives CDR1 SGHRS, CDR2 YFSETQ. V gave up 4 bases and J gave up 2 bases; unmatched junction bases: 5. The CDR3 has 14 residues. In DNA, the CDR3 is TGCGCCAGCAGCCTGACAGGGGATACCTACGAGCAGTACTTC. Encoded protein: CASSLTGDTYEQYF.